This T cell receptor beta chain is drawn from a study of blood T cell repertoires in COVID-19. About the study: Acute-phase and convalescent COVID-19 samples originated in the United States, Italy and Spain. PBMCs, B-cell-depleted T cells, or T cells were the source of the cDNA or gDNA that made up the material.

The J segment lost 3 bases and the V segment lost 4 bases, leaving 5 bases of the junction unmatched. The CDR3 consists of 16 residues. Germline CDR1 reads SGHNT; CDR2 reads YYREEE (reference sequence). As handled by the study authors: Amplification of reference gene primers was used by the study to estimate nucleated cell counts. The method was immunoSEQ multiplex PCR; TCRdb's version includes in-frame clones alone and lacks a portion of them. The V and J calls and the clone size are those of that table, but D and trimming were determined from the DNA. The sample includes roughly 150,000 clones, about four fifths seen only once; the top ten take around 2.1%.

This chain joins TRBV5-4 and TRBJ1-4; 11 bases match TRBD1. Sequenced: peripheral blood. The origin of this receptor is a woman older than 75 with acute or convalescent COVID-19. Written as DNA, the CDR3 is TGTGCCAGCAGCACCGGACAGGGGGCCTCTAATGAAAAACTGTTTTTT. This sequence encodes CASSTGQGASNEKLFF.